This T cell receptor beta chain is drawn from a study of blood T cell repertoires in COVID-19. Trimming cost V 2 bases and J 8 bases, with 18 bases left between them. Germline CDR1 MNHNS, CDR2 SASEGT. CDR3 length: 15 amino acids. TCRdb's table, derived via immunoSEQ multiplex PCR, lists solely in-frame clones and lacks some. The sample lists 200,000 to 250,000 clones; 80% to 95% were seen once. The source material was peripheral blood. The chain joins TRBV6-1 to TRBJ1-2; the D gene is possibly TRBD1 (5 bases). The clonotype was recovered from a man aged 55 to 70 with COVID-19, enrolled during active disease. The CDR3 region has the DNA TGTGCCAGCAGTGAATGGAAGCGGGCGGAGGGGGGCTACACCTTC. It is translated as CASSEWKRAEGGYTF.